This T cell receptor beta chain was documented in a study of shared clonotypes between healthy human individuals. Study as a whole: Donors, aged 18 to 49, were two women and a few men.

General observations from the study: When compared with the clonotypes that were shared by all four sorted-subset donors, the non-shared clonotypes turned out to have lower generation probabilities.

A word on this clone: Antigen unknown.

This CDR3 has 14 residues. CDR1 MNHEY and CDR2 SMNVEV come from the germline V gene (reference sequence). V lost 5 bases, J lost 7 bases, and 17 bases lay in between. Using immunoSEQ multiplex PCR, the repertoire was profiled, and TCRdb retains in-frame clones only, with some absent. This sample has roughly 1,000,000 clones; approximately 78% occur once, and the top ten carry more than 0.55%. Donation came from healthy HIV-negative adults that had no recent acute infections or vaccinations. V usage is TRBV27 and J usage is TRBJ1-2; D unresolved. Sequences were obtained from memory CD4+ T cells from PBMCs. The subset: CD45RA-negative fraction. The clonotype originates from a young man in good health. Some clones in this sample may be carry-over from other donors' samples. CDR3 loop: CASSISRVSPGYTF. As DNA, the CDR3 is TGTGCCAGCAGTATTTCCCGAGTCAGTCCTGGCTACACCTTC.